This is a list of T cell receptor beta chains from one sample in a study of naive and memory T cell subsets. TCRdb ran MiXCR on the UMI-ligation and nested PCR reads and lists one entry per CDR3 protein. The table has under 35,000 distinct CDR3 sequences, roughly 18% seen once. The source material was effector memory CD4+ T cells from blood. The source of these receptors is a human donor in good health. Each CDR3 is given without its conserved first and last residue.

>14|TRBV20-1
SAVRRDRGVRETQY
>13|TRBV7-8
ASSSSGIGSYEQY
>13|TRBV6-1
ASSAGRGRNQPQH
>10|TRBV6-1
ASSDLGDEQY
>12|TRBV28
ASSFGGSLYEQY
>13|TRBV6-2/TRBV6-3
ASSPASQITDTQY
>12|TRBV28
ASSRLGGNQPQH
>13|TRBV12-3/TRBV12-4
ASSPHGGGLYEQY
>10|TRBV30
AWSVGGIGQF
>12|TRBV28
ASSLAGDTDTQY
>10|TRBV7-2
ASSFGIDTQY
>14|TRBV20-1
SVMPPWGASSYEQY
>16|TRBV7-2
ASSGRDRGSSYNSPLH
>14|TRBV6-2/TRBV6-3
ASSKSSGRSYNEQF
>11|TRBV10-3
ATRLTDSETQY
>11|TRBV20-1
SARPTGTDTQY
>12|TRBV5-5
ASSFGQNRETQY
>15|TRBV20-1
SARPGLAGVGTDTQY
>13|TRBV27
ASSHDWAAYNEQF
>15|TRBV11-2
ASSFRSGLAPTGELF
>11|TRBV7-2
ASREPAGGEQF
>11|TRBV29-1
SVAAGGPGELF
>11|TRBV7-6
ASSLSGRNEQF
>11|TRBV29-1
SYRGVSQETQY
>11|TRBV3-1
ASSQRGRNGYT
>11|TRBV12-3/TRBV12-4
ARGDRETYEQY
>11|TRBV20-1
SASLAGGHEQF
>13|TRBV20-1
SAEGMTGAPIEQY
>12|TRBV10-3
AIRPGPSTDTQY
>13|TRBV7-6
ASSFGTGGSQPQH
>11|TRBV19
ASRGQGAGGYT
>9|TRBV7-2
ASSLWDEQY
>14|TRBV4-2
ASSQLLGAGPTEAF